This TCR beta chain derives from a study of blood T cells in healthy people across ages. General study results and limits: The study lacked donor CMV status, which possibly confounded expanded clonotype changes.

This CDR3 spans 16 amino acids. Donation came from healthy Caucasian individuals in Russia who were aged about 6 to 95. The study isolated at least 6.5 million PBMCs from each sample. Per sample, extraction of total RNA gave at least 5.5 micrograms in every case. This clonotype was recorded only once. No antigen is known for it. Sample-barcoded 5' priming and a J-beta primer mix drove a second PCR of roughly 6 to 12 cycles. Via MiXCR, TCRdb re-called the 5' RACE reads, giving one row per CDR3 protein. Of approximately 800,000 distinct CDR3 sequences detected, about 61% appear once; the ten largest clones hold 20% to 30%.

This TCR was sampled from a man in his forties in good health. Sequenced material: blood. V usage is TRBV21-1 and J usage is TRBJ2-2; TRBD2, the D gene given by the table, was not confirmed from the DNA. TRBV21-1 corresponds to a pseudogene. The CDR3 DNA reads TGTGCCAGCACTAAAGGGCGGGAGAGAGAATACGGGGAGCTGTTTTTT. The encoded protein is CASTKGREREYGELFF.